This TCR beta chain was found in a study of cytomegalovirus exposure and HLA in healthy donors. Study conclusions and caveats: In vitro testing confirmed three CMV-associated chains as specific for CMV antigens. According to a later analysis, donors in an Asian-associated ancestry cluster reportedly had fewer N-insertions than the roughly 640-donor mean. Most likely, a cluster of highly shared sequence variants arose as a sequencing artifact.

In its sample, this clone was seen once. Its antigen is undetermined. The PCR was carried out with 60 Vbeta primers and 13 Jbeta primers. In the authors' workflow: A later analysis counted approximately 80 million unique TCR beta chains, 9.5 million to 12 million shared. Assay used: immunoSEQ multiplex PCR; TCRdb lists only in-frame clones, some missing. V, J and clone size derive from that table, while D and trimming were established from the DNA sequence. The table shows about 300,000 clones, with roughly 89% occurring only once. The material sequenced was PBMCs. The source of this sequence is a man aged 35-49 years in good health and CMV-seropositive.

The CDR3 region is CASSQDSTGSYEQYF. The CDR3 nucleotides are TGCGCCAGCAGCCAAGACTCGACAGGGAGCTACGAGCAGTACTTC. The chain has TRBV4-1 and TRBJ2-7; 7 nucleotides match TRBD1. The germline V gene encodes CDR1 MGHRA and CDR2 YSYEKL. J lost 3 bases, V lost 0 bases, and 5 bases had no gene match. CDR3 length: 15 amino acids.